This T cell receptor beta chain was recovered during a study of T cell repertoires in ileal Crohn's disease. Study-level background: The M0 sample came from the inflamed ileal portion of the resected specimen. Study-wide results and caveats: Compared with CD4 T cells, sorted CD8 cells carried more expanded clones. Clonal expansions were more frequent in active smokers than non-smokers at surgery.

Indicated time point: inflamed ileum from the surgical specimen. This CDR3 region has 14 residues. Germline V gene lookup returns CDR1 SGDLS and CDR2 YYNGEE. Trimming removed 6 bases from V and 2 bases from J; junction bases left unmatched: 5. The method was immunoSEQ multiplex PCR; TCRdb's version includes in-frame clones alone and lacks a portion of them. Of around 1,600 clones listed, around nine tenths are singletons. Concerning this clone itself: The antigen is undetermined.

The rearrangement joins TRBV9 to TRBJ1-5; 7 bases map to TRBD1. The sequence derives from an adult with Crohn's disease. Material: ileal tissue. CDR3 sequence: CASNAGGGNQPQHF. The CDR3 region has the DNA TGTGCCAGCAACGCAGGGGGGGGCAATCAGCCCCAGCATTTT.